This TCR beta chain was documented in a study of PD-1 blockade in classical Hodgkin lymphoma (dated by TCRdb to 2018 to 2021). At the level of the whole study: Nivolumab dosing was 3 mg/kg intravenously every 2 weeks, continuing until either disease progression or unacceptable toxicity. The study used TCR beta sequencing and CyTOF to define a peripheral blood immune signature of response to PD-1 blockade in classical Hodgkin lymphoma.

Study-wide findings and limitations: Patients starting nivolumab less than 1 year after ASCT had lower diversity and were excluded from later analyses to avoid confounding by immune reconstitution. A significant rise by C4D1 was seen in CD4+ but not CD8+ TCR diversity (p=0.0027 vs p=0.16), with the rise being most apparent in complete responders (p=0.02). Trial patients with a complete response had baseline diversity similar to that of newly diagnosed patients, while partial responders and progressors had significantly lower diversity. The study was restricted to a single clinical trial cohort, and the causes of repertoire differences, possibly disease activity or prior therapy, were left undefined. Baseline TCR diversity was reported to be lower in newly diagnosed patients than in healthy donors, and even lower in relapsed/refractory patients.

The Qiagen DNeasy kit was used to extract genomic DNA both from unsorted PBMCs and from the negatively selected CD4+ and CD8+ fractions. TCR beta CDR3 regions were amplified by immunoSEQ multiplex PCR using primers annealing to V and J segments. Amplification bias was minimized using a synthetic immune receptor repertoire, and residual bias was removed computationally after sequencing. The authors' pipeline ran thus. Custom Python scripts were used to quantify repertoire diversity as the Shannon entropy index. Unsorted, CD4+ and CD8+ repertoires were analyzed separately, except in combined analyses where CD4+ and CD8+ sequences were merged in silico. A clone counted as expanded when the clone's frequency after treatment rose at least 2-fold relative to C1D1, and clones undetected at baseline were given a pseudocount of 0.5. Singleton clones were defined as clones with 0 or 1 copy at C1D1, and non-singleton clones were defined as clones with 2 or more copies. Clones expanded in unsorted samples were labelled as CD4+, CD8+ or unknown by matching protein sequences in sorted samples from the same patient. Wilcoxon tests were applied to paired samples to test diversity changes from C1D1 to C4D1. TCRdb carries this immuneACCESS record with in-frame sequences only. Its versions omit some clonotypes, under half of them owing to an unresolved V gene in the studies checked, with the rest unexplained. V and J calls and clone size are given by that table; D and trimming were obtained from the DNA. This sample holds some 30,000 clones; about 81% were observed only once. Of the sample, over 0.75% is held by the ten largest clones.

This clone was seen a few times. The antigen it binds to is not known. Base qualities are not recorded, but no much larger clone differs from it by a single base. The CDR3 holds 14 amino acids from the cysteine to the phenylalanine. The retained sequence is limited to the CDR3, 42 bases, with the frame set at the first base. The V end loses 3 bases and the J end loses 2 bases, and a stretch of 11 bases separates them. The CDR1 and CDR2 encoded by the germline V gene are KGHSH and LQKENI. The sample's time point, from its label and the paper: cycle 4 day 1 (C4D1), after more than five weeks of nivolumab. Every trial patient had relapsed following autologous stem cell transplantation, and prior brentuximab vedotin exposure was what differed among cohorts A, B and C. A Miltenyi CD4+ T cell isolation kit was used for magnetic negative selection to purify CD4+ T cells from thawed PBMCs. The trial cohort comprised some 60 patients with relapsed/refractory classical Hodgkin lymphoma whose best overall responses were complete response, partial response or progressive disease. Trial patients were treated with single-agent nivolumab in the multi-cohort phase II CheckMate 205 trial. An independent review committee assessed best overall response by applying the 2007 International Working Group response criteria. Trial PBMCs were collected immediately before nivolumab initiation (C1D1) and during therapy at cycle 2 day 1 and cycle 4 day 1. Peripheral blood was collected in 8 mL Vacutainer Cell Preparation Tubes, from which PBMCs were isolated by centrifugation and then cryopreserved. Purified CD4+ and CD8+ fractions were prepared only for cases where an additional PBMC sample was available. Magnetically labelled cells were removed on LS columns in a quadroMACS separator, and the flow-through was collected as the purified fraction.

This specimen consisted of CD4+ T cells from blood, obtained before the fourth cycle of nivolumab. The rearrangement combines TRBV18 with TRBJ2-7; the D gene is not confidently resolved. This clonotype was sampled from a human donor with classical Hodgkin lymphoma. CDR3 protein: CASSPQTVAYEQYF. The nucleotide sequence is TGTGCCAGCTCACCTCAAACTGTGGCCTACGAGCAGTACTTC.